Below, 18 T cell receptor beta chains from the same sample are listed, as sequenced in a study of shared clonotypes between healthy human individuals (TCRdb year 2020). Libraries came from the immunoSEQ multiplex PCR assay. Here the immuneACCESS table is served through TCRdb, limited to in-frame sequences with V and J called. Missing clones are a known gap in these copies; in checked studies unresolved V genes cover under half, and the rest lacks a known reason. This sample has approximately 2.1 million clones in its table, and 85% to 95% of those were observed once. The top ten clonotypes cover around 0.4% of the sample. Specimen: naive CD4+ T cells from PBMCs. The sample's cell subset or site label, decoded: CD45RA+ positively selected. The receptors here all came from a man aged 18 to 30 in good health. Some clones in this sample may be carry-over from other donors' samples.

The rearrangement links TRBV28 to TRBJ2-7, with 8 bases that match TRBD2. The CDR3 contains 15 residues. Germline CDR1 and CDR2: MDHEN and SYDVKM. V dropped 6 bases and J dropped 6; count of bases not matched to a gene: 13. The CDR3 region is CASRWSGSPTSEQYF. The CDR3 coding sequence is TGTGCCAGCAGATGGAGCGGGAGCCCCACTAGCGAGCAGTACTTC.

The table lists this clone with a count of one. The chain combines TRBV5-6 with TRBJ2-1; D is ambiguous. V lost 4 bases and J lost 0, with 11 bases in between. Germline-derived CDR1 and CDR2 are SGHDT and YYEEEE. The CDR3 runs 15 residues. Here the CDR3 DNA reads TGTGCCAGCAGCGTGCGATGGGGCTCCTACAATGAGCAGTTCTTC. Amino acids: CASSVRWGSYNEQFF.

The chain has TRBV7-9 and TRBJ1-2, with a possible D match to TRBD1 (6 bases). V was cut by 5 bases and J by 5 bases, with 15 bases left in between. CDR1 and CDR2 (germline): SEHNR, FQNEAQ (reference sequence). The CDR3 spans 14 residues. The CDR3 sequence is CASSGQTGTYGYTF. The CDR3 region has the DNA TGTGCCAGCAGCGGCCAAACAGGGACTTATGGCTACACCTTC.

DNA of the CDR3: TGTGCCATCAGTGAGGTCACAGGGGGCCCTTATGGCTACACCTTC. Translation: CAISEVTGGPYGYTF. The J gene is TRBJ1-2, the V gene TRBV10-3; TRBD1 matches at 9 bases. CDR1 and CDR2 (germline): ENHRY, SYGVKD. Trimming cost V 2 bases and J 5 bases; bases outside gene matches: 6. The CDR3 is 15 residues long.

The CDR3, as DNA: TGTGCCAGCAGTTCAGCCGGGACAGGTTCCGGAAACACCATATATTTT. This translates into CASSSAGTGSGNTIYF. The V and J genes are TRBV28 and TRBJ1-3; 8 nucleotides agree with TRBD1. The CDR3 is 16 residues long. V shed 4 bases and J 4 bases; nucleotides not matched to a gene: 9. In germline, CDR1 is MDHEN, CDR2 SYDVKM.

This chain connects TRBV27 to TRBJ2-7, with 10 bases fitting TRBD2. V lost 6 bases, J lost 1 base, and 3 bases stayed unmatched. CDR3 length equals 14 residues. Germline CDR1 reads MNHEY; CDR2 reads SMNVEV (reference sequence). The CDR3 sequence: CASRRTSGSYEQYF. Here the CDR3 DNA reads TGTGCCAGCAGAAGGACTAGCGGATCCTACGAGCAGTACTTC.

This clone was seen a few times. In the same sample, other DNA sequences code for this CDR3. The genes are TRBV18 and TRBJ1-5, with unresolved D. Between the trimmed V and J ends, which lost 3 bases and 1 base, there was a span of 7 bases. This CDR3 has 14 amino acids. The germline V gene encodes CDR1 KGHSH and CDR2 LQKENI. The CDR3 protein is CASSPGQSNQPQHF. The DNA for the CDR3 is TGTGCCAGCTCACCTGGGCAGAGCAATCAGCCCCAGCATTTT.

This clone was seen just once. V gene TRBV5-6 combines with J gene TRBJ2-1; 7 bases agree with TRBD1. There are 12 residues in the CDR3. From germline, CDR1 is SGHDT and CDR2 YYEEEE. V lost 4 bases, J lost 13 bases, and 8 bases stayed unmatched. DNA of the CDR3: TGTGCCAGCAGCCGTGACAGGGTGCGTCAGTTCTTC. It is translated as CASSRDRVRQFF.

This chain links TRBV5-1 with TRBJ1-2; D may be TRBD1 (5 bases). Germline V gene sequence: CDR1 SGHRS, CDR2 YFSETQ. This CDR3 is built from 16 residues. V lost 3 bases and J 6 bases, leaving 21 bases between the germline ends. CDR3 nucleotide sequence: TGCGCCAGCAGCTCAAACCGGGACGCTTTACCGAATGGCTACACCTTC. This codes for CASSSNRDALPNGYTF.

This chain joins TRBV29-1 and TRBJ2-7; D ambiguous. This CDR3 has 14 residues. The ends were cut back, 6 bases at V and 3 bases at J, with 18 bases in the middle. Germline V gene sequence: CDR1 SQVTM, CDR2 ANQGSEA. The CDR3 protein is CSVGPTGGYYEQYF. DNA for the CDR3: TGCAGCGTGGGTCCGACCGGCGGATACTACGAGCAGTACTTC.

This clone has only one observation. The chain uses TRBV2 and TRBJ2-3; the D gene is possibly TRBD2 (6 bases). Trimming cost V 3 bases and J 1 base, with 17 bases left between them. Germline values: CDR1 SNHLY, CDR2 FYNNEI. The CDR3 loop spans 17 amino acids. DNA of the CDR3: TGTGCCAGCAGTGATTGGAGACTAGGGTTGGGCACAGATACGCAGTATTTT. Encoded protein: CASSDWRLGLGTDTQYF. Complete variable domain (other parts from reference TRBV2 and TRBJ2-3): EPEVTQTPSHQVTQMGQEVILRCVPISNHLYFYWYRQILGQKVEFLVSFYNNEISEKSEIFDDQFSVERPDGSNFTLKIRSTKLEDSAMYFCASSDWRLGLGTDTQYFGPGTRLTVL.

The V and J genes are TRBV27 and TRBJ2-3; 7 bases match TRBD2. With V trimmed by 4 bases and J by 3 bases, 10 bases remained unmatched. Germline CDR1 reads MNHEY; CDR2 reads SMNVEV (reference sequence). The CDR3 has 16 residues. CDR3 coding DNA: TGTGCCAGCAGTTCCTATAGGACTAGAGATACAGATACGCAGTATTTT. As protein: CASSSYRTRDTDTQYF.

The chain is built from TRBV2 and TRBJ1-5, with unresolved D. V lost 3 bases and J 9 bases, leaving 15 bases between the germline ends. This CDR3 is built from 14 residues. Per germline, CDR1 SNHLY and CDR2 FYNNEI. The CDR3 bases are TGTGCCAGCAGTGACGAATGGCTTCCGGGGCCCCAGCATTTT. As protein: CASSDEWLPGPQHF.

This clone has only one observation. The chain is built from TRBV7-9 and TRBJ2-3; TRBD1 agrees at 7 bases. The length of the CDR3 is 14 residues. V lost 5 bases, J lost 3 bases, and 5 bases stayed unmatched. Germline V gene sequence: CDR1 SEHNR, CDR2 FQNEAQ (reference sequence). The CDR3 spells CASSPGQSTDTQYF. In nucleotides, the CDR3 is TGTGCCAGCAGCCCGGGACAGTCAACAGATACGCAGTATTTT.

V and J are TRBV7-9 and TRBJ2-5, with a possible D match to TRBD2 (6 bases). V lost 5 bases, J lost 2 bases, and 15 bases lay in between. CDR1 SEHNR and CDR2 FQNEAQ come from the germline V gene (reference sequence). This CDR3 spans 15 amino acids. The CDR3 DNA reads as TGTGCCAGCAGCCCAAGGGCGGGGAATCAAGAGACCCAGTACTTC. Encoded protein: CASSPRAGNQETQYF.

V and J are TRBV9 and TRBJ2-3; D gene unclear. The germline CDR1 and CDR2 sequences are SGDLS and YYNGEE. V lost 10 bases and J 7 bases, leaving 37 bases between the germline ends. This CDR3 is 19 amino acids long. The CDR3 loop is CAPQPIGRSWNMLRNTQYF. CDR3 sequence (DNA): TGTGCCCCGCAGCCCATCGGCCGCTCGTGGAACATGCTCCGGAATACGCAGTATTTT.

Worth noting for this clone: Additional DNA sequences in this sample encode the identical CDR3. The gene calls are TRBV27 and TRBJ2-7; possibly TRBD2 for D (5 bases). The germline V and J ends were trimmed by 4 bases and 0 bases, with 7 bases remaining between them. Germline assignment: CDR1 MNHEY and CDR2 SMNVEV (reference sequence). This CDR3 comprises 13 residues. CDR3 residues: CASSSGLSYEQYF. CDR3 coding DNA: TGTGCCAGCAGTTCCGGACTCTCCTACGAGCAGTACTTC.

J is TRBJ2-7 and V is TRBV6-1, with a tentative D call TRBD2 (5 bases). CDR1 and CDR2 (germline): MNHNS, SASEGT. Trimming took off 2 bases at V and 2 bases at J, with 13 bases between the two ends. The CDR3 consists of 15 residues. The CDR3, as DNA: TGTGCCAGCAGTGAATACCCTCTAGCTACCTACGAGCAGTACTTC. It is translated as CASSEYPLATYEQYF.